Listed here are 16 T cell receptor beta chains from one sample, sequenced in a study of T cell repertoires in cytomegalovirus infection. TCRdb passed the reads through MiXCR, listing each CDR3 protein once. The profile shows some 100,000 distinct CDR3 sequences, more than 20% of them singletons. Material: CD8+ T cells from PBMCs. The receptors were gathered from a human donor in good health (CMV status not recorded). Some clones in this sample may be carry-over from other donors' samples.

This clonotype was counted between two and nine times. The chain joins TRBV11-2 to TRBJ2-1; 8 bases agree with TRBD1. This CDR3 is 18 amino acids long. The germline CDR1 and CDR2 sequences are SGHAT and FQNNGV. V shed 4 bases and J 8 bases; nucleotides not matched to a gene: 19. In DNA, the CDR3 is TGTGCCAGCAGCTCTCAGGGGAGTCTGCGGACAGGGAGCTATGAGCAGTTCTTC. It encodes CASSSQGSLRTGSYEQFF.

This clonotype occurred a few times. This rearrangement joins TRBV9 to TRBJ2-1; no definite D call. The germline gives CDR1 SGDLS, CDR2 YYNGEE. The V end was cut by 0 bases, the J end by 8 bases, with 15 bases between. This CDR3 is built from 15 residues. The CDR3 bases are TGTGCCAGCAGCGTAGATTCGGGTCAAGTCTATGAGCAGTTCTTC. This encodes CASSVDSGQVYEQFF.

In its sample, this clonotype was seen a few times. The V and J genes are TRBV20-1 and TRBJ1-1; weak D call: TRBD1 (5 bases). From germline, CDR1 is DFQATT and CDR2 SNEGSKA (reference sequence). This CDR3 spans 13 amino acids. Between the trimmed V and J ends, which lost 3 bases and 5 bases, there was a span of 13 bases. The DNA of the CDR3 is TGCAGTGCTAGTCAGGGTTGGGGAACTGAAGCTTTCTTT. Residues: CSASQGWGTEAFF.

V is TRBV5-1 and J is TRBJ1-1, with unresolved D. This CDR3 is 14 amino acids long. The V gene's germline CDR1 is SGHRS and CDR2 YFSETQ. The V gene lost 1 base and the J gene lost 1 base, with 8 bases spanning the gap. CDR3 sequence: CASSLTETNTEAFF. Written as DNA, the CDR3 is TGCGCCAGCAGCTTGACAGAGACGAACACTGAAGCTTTCTTT.

The rearrangement uses TRBV29-1 and TRBJ2-1; TRBD2 agrees at 11 bases. Per germline, CDR1 SQVTM and CDR2 ANQGSEA. The CDR3 totals 13 residues. The V segment lost 2 bases and the J segment 9 bases; nucleotides outside the gene matches: 3. As DNA, the CDR3 is TGCAGCGTTGAAACTAGCGGGGGTGGTGAGCAGTTCTTC. Amino acid sequence: CSVETSGGGEQFF.

Many counts were recorded for this clonotype. The gene calls are TRBV5-5 and TRBJ2-2; perhaps TRBD1 as D (6 bases). V was shortened by 0 bases and J by 1 base, with 10 bases between the two germline ends. The CDR3 covers 16 residues. Germline V CDR1 and CDR2: SGHKS, YYEKEE (reference sequence). The CDR3 spells CASSLVEQGNTGELFF. CDR3 DNA sequence: TGTGCCAGCAGCTTGGTGGAACAGGGGAACACCGGGGAGCTGTTTTTT.

This clonotype occurred many times. The chain joins TRBV12-3 or TRBV12-4 to TRBJ2-1, with 11 bases identical to TRBD2. The CDR3 runs 15 residues. V was clipped by 6 bases and J by 5 bases; unmatched bases: 6. The CDR3: CASRRLAGKNNEQFF. Written as DNA, the CDR3 is TGTGCCAGCAGGAGACTAGCGGGGAAAAACAATGAGCAGTTCTTC.

The chain joins TRBV20-1 to TRBJ2-1, with 8 bases fitting TRBD1. The CDR3 has 16 amino acids. J lost 1 base, V lost 0 bases, and 5 bases had no gene match. CDR1 and CDR2 from the germline V gene are DFQATT and SNEGSKA (reference sequence). The CDR3 region is CSARDQDRVSYNEQFF. In nucleotides, the CDR3 is TGCAGTGCTAGAGATCAGGACAGGGTTTCCTACAATGAGCAGTTCTTC.

This clonotype came up a few times. The chain recombines TRBV7-2 with TRBJ2-7, with 9 bases matching TRBD2. Trimming at V came to 1 base and at J to 6 bases, leaving 7 bases not matched to a gene. The CDR3 contains 15 residues. CDR1 is SGHTA and CDR2 is FQGNSA in the germline V gene. CDR3 DNA sequence: TGTGCCAGCAGCTTAGTCGGCGGGGGGGCCATCGAGCAGTACTTC. Protein product: CASSLVGGGAIEQYF.

This chain uses TRBV20-1 with TRBJ1-3; 7 nucleotides agree with TRBD1. V shed 6 bases, J shed 7 bases, and the junction held 9 bases outside the gene matches. This CDR3 is built from 13 residues. CDR1 is DFQATT, CDR2 SNEGSKA, per germline (reference sequence). The CDR3 loop is CSARQGNTNTIYF. DNA of the CDR3: TGCAGTGCGAGACAGGGTAACACCAACACCATATATTTT.

This clonotype occurred many times. V and J are TRBV7-2 and TRBJ1-2; 7 bases line up with TRBD1. The germline V gene encodes CDR1 SGHTA and CDR2 FQGNSA. CDR3 size: 14 residues. With 2 bases clipped from V and 3 bases from J, the junction kept 3 bases outside the gene matches. The CDR3 reads CASSLSTGDYGYTF. The CDR3 DNA is TGTGCCAGCAGCTTAAGTACAGGGGACTATGGCTACACCTTC. Full variable domain (missing parts from reference TRBV7-2 and TRBJ1-2): GAGVSQSPSNKVTEKGKDVELRCDPISGHTALYWYRQSLGQGLEFLIYFQGNSAPDKSGLPSDRFSAERTGGSVSTLTIQRTQQEDSAVYLCASSLSTGDYGYTFGSGTRLTVV.

This clonotype was seen ten or more times. The gene calls are TRBV28 and TRBJ2-2; the D is unclear. V was pared by 5 bases and J by 2 bases, with 9 bases between. Germline-derived CDR1 and CDR2 are MDHEN and SYDVKM. This CDR3 comprises 14 residues. CDR3 region: CASSPPINTGELFF. As DNA, the CDR3 is TGTGCCAGCAGTCCGCCTATAAACACCGGGGAGCTGTTTTTT.

In this sample, this clonotype turned up a few times. CDR3 sequence reads: CASARTGEGSVGYTF. The CDR3 nucleotides are TGTGCCAGCGCCAGAACAGGGGAAGGATCAGTTGGCTACACCTTC. The chain employs TRBV6-1 and TRBJ1-2; 7 bases match TRBD1. Unmatched junction bases numbered 16, after V lost 8 bases and J lost 7 bases. CDR1 is MNHNS, CDR2 SASEGT, per germline. CDR3 length: 15 residues.

The chain links TRBV20-1 to TRBJ2-1; D is unclear. Per germline, CDR1 DFQATT and CDR2 SNEGSKA (reference sequence). V dropped 2 bases and J dropped 8 bases, with 10 bases sitting between them. The length of the CDR3 is 12 residues. CDR3 nucleotide sequence: TGCAGTGCTAGACCCTTTGGGTATGAGCAGTTCTTC. It is translated as CSARPFGYEQFF.

This clonotype was counted between two and nine times. Sequence at one end of the junction differs from germline and may be a read error. The rearrangement joins TRBV7-9 to TRBJ1-1, with D unclear. Germline lookup yields CDR1 SEHNR and CDR2 FQNEAQ (reference sequence). There are 13 residues in the CDR3. CDR3 loop: CASRLGQVPEAFF. The CDR3 nucleotides read TGTGCCAGCAGGTTAGGGCAGGTCCCTGAAGCTTTCTTT. Full variable domain (missing parts from reference TRBV7-9 and TRBJ1-1): DTGVSQNPRHKITKRGQNVTFRCDPISEHNRLYWYRQTLGQGPEFLTYFQNEAQLEKSRLLSDRFSAERPKGSFSTLEIQRTEQGDSAMYLCASRLGQVPEAFFGQGTRLTVV.

The chain combines TRBV19 with TRBJ2-3, with D uncertain. The CDR3 totals 10 residues. Per the germline V gene, CDR1 is LNHDA and CDR2 is SQIVND (reference sequence). Trimming took off 6 bases at V and 4 bases at J, with 2 bases between the two ends. CDR3 in amino acids: CASRADTQYF. CDR3 bases: TGTGCCAGTAGAGCAGATACGCAGTATTTT. Full variable domain (missing parts from reference TRBV19 and TRBJ2-3): DGGITQSPKYLFRKEGQNVTLSCEQNLNHDAMYWYRQDPGQGLRLIYYSQIVNDFQKGDIAEGYSVSREKKESFPLTVTSAQKNPTAFYLCASRADTQYFGPGTRLTVL.